These T cell receptor beta chains were read from a single sample in a study of shared clonotypes between healthy human individuals. Clones were read by immunoSEQ multiplex PCR, and TCRdb kept only the in-frame ones, dropping some. Here the sample spans about 700,000 clones, roughly 70% being singletons. Sequenced input: memory CD4+ T cells sorted from blood. Receptors were obtained from a woman in her twenties or thirties in good health. Each CDR3 is given with its conserved first and last residue. Fields, in order: J gene, D gene, CDR3 length, clone size, V gene, CDR3 DNA, CDR3 protein. The D gene is left open where the match is weak. Not all rows give a size; the values are once, few, many and, for expanded clones, a class.

j_call: TRBJ2-7
d_call: .
cdr3_length: 13
clone_size: .
v_call: TRBV19
cdr3_nt: TGTGCCAGTAGTATAGTCCGGGCGAGGGAGCAGTACTTC
cdr3_aa: CASSIVRAREQYF

j_call: TRBJ2-1
d_call: TRBD1
cdr3_length: 17
clone_size: .
v_call: TRBV28
cdr3_nt: TGTGCCAGCAGACTACGCACTTGGGACAGGGACTACAATGAGCAGTTCTTC
cdr3_aa: CASRLRTWDRDYNEQFF

j_call: TRBJ2-1
d_call: TRBD2
cdr3_length: 16
clone_size: .
v_call: TRBV5-4
cdr3_nt: TGTGCCAGCAGCACCGGACTAGCGGGAGGAGGCAATGAGCAGTTCTTC
cdr3_aa: CASSTGLAGGGNEQFF

j_call: TRBJ2-3
d_call: .
cdr3_length: 17
clone_size: once
v_call: TRBV10-3
cdr3_nt: TGTGCCATCAGTGACCGACCGGGTCTAACTAGCACAGATACGCAGTATTTT
cdr3_aa: CAISDRPGLTSTDTQYF

j_call: TRBJ2-4
d_call: .
cdr3_length: 14
clone_size: .
v_call: TRBV5-1
cdr3_nt: TGCGCCAGCAGCTTTGGGCCCGGGGAAAACATTCAGTACTTC
cdr3_aa: CASSFGPGENIQYF

j_call: TRBJ1-2
d_call: .
cdr3_length: 13
clone_size: few
v_call: TRBV28
cdr3_nt: TGTGCCAGCAGTTCAGCAGGGGTTATTGGCTACACCTTC
cdr3_aa: CASSSAGVIGYTF

j_call: TRBJ2-2
d_call: .
cdr3_length: 12
clone_size: few
v_call: TRBV19
cdr3_nt: TGTGCCAGTAGTATTTGGACCGGGGAGCTGTTTTTT
cdr3_aa: CASSIWTGELFF

j_call: TRBJ2-1
d_call: TRBD2
cdr3_length: 16
clone_size: many
v_call: TRBV7-2
cdr3_nt: TGTGCCAGCAGCCTTACGGGAGGGGTAAACTACAATGAGCAGTTCTTC
cdr3_aa: CASSLTGGVNYNEQFF

j_call: TRBJ2-7
d_call: .
cdr3_length: 14
clone_size: .
v_call: TRBV28
cdr3_nt: TGTGCCAGCAGTTTGCCTAGAAGCCACTACGAGCAGTACTTC
cdr3_aa: CASSLPRSHYEQYF

j_call: TRBJ2-2
d_call: .
cdr3_length: 14
clone_size: few
v_call: TRBV5-1
cdr3_nt: TGCGCCAGCAGCTTGGGCAGGGTAGTCGGGGAGCTGTTTTTT
cdr3_aa: CASSLGRVVGELFF

j_call: TRBJ2-7
d_call: TRBD2
cdr3_length: 15
clone_size: .
v_call: TRBV28
cdr3_nt: TGTGCCAGCAGTACACCGGGACTAGCAGTATACGAGCAGTACTTC
cdr3_aa: CASSTPGLAVYEQYF

j_call: TRBJ2-7
d_call: TRBD2
cdr3_length: 14
clone_size: .
v_call: TRBV28
cdr3_nt: TGTGCCAGCGGTAGCGGGAGGCGCTCCTACGAGCAGTACTTC
cdr3_aa: CASGSGRRSYEQYF

j_call: TRBJ1-3
d_call: .
cdr3_length: 14
clone_size: .
v_call: TRBV5-1
cdr3_nt: TGCGCCAGCAGCTTGGAAGGGACTGGAAACACCATATATTTT
cdr3_aa: CASSLEGTGNTIYF

j_call: TRBJ2-1
d_call: TRBD2
cdr3_length: 17
clone_size: .
v_call: TRBV19
cdr3_nt: TGTGCCAGTAGTACCGGGGTCGGGACTAGCTCCTACAATGAGCAGTTCTTC
cdr3_aa: CASSTGVGTSSYNEQFF

j_call: TRBJ2-1
d_call: .
cdr3_length: 15
clone_size: .
v_call: TRBV13
cdr3_nt: TGTGCCAGCAGCAAACGGAGAAGCTCCTACAATGAGCAGTTCTTC
cdr3_aa: CASSKRRSSYNEQFF

j_call: TRBJ2-3
d_call: .
cdr3_length: 15
clone_size: once
v_call: TRBV7-9
cdr3_nt: TGTGCCAGCAGCTTAGGAGGGCTGGGGACAGATACGCAGTATTTT
cdr3_aa: CASSLGGLGTDTQYF